These T cell receptor beta chains were read from a single sample in a study of blood T cell repertoires in COVID-19. Assay: immunoSEQ multiplex PCR; the TCRdb copy retains only in-frame clones and omits some. The data show under 200,000 clones, around 83% seen once. The specimen sequenced was peripheral blood. Every receptor here comes from an elderly woman in a cohort sampled during active or convalescent COVID-19. Each CDR3 is given with its conserved first and last residue. The D gene is left open where the match is weak. Size values are once, few and many counts, or a class for expanded clones, and some rows have none.

clone_size | d_call | j_call | v_call | cdr3_aa | cdr3_nt
. | . | TRBJ1-1 | TRBV5-4 | CASSKQGTGTEAFF | TGTGCCAGCAGCAAGCAGGGGACGGGGACTGAAGCTTTCTTT
. | . | TRBJ1-3 | TRBV3-1/TRBV3-2 | CASSPRGGSGNTIYF | TGTGCCAGCAGCCCCCGGGGGGGCTCTGGAAACACCATATATTTT
few | . | TRBJ1-3 | TRBV28 | CASSSAGQGNTIYF | TGTGCCAGCAGTTCCGCCGGACAGGGAAACACCATATATTTT
. | . | TRBJ1-1 | TRBV21-1 | CAGIDRANTEAFF | TGTGCCGGGATTGACAGGGCGAACACTGAAGCTTTCTTT
. | TRBD2 | TRBJ2-7 | TRBV11-3 | CASSLGTSGGPLSYEQYF | TGTGCCAGCAGCTTAGGGACTAGCGGCGGCCCCCTCTCCTACGAGCAGTACTTC
. | . | TRBJ1-3 | TRBV27 | CASGRRGLGNTIYF | TGTGCCAGCGGACGCAGGGGATTGGGAAACACCATATATTTT
. | TRBD1 | TRBJ1-2 | TRBV19 | CASSKRGRVQGYGYTF | TGTGCCAGTAGTAAGAGGGGGCGCGTCCAAGGCTATGGCTACACCTTC
. | . | TRBJ1-5 | TRBV7-2 | CASSLDQGGPQHF | TGTGCCAGCAGCTTAGACCAAGGAGGGCCCCAGCATTTT
. | . | TRBJ1-5 | TRBV19 | CASSIDRGFEPQHF | TGTGCCAGTAGTATAGACAGGGGTTTCGAGCCCCAGCATTTT
. | . | TRBJ2-2 | TRBV5-1 | CASSLSGHNTGELFF | TGCGCCAGCAGCTTGTCGGGACACAACACCGGGGAGCTGTTTTTT
. | TRBD1 | TRBJ1-1 | TRBV6-1 | CASSDQGGNTEAFF | TGTGCCAGCAGTGATCAGGGGGGGAACACTGAAGCTTTCTTT
few | . | TRBJ2-6 | TRBV19 | CASSPRRGSYSGANVLTF | TGTGCCAGTAGTCCGCGAAGGGGGTCCTACTCTGGGGCCAACGTCCTGACTTTC
. | TRBD1 | TRBJ2-1 | TRBV5-5 | CASSFGQGTRGEQFF | TGTGCCAGCAGCTTTGGACAGGGGACCCGTGGTGAGCAGTTCTTC
once | TRBD2 | TRBJ2-1 | TRBV20-1 | CSRAGDEQFF | TGCAGTCGAGCGGGAGACGAGCAGTTCTTC
. | . | TRBJ2-1 | TRBV6-5 | CASSIHNEQFF | TGTGCCAGCAGCATCCACAATGAGCAGTTCTTC
. | . | TRBJ2-1 | TRBV7-6 | CASRNSGEGSYNEQFF | TGTGCCAGCAGGAATAGCGGAGAGGGTTCCTACAATGAGCAGTTCTTC
. | TRBD1 | TRBJ2-2 | TRBV19 | CASRTHGQGIGELFF | TGTGCCAGTAGGACCCACGGACAGGGGATCGGGGAGCTGTTTTTT
. | . | TRBJ1-3 | TRBV29-1 | CSVEELAYSGNTIYF | TGCAGCGTTGAAGAGTTAGCCTACTCTGGAAACACCATATATTTT
. | . | TRBJ1-1 | TRBV10-3 | CAIRLDRSTEAFF | TGTGCCATCAGGCTCGACAGATCCACTGAAGCTTTCTTT
. | . | TRBJ1-4 | TRBV15 | CATSNRRTVEGEKLFF | TGTGCCACCAGCAACCGACGGACTGTTGAGGGTGAAAAACTGTTTTTT
. | . | TRBJ1-2 | TRBV24-1 | CATSEPAGQRNYGYTF | TGTGCCACCAGTGAACCGGCTGGACAGCGTAACTATGGCTACACCTTC
. | TRBD1 | TRBJ1-5 | TRBV28 | CASSSGQGANQPQHF | TGTGCCAGCAGTTCCGGACAGGGGGCTAATCAGCCCCAGCATTTT
. | TRBD2 | TRBJ2-5 | TRBV5-1 | CASRLKLAGGETQYF | TGCGCCAGCAGGCTTAAACTAGCGGGTGGGGAGACCCAGTACTTC
. | . | TRBJ2-5 | TRBV18 | CASSNRVHRETQYF | TGTGCCAGCTCGAACAGGGTTCACAGAGAGACCCAGTACTTC
. | . | TRBJ2-2 | TRBV5-4 | CASSLGGRAAGELFF | TGTGCCAGCAGCTTGGGTGGCAGAGCGGCCGGGGAGCTGTTTTTT